Given below is one TCR beta chain in context. Antigen unknown. Sequencing was performed with immunoSEQ multiplex PCR; in TCRdb, only in-frame clones are kept and a portion is missing. This sample has approximately 270,000 clones; approximately 94% occur once, and the top ten carry 0.55%. These data are taken from a study of T cell responses to AZD1222 COVID-19 vaccine. Whole-study findings and limits: AZD1222 recipients seropositive at baseline numbered only five to seven. Spike was spanned by vaccine-associated CD4 TCRs, which were dominant at 160-218 and 743-854. The study found Spike-specific TCR breadth and depth rose after two AZD1222 doses.

Germline V CDR1 and CDR2: ENHRY, SYGVKD. There are 13 residues in the CDR3. V lost 2 bases and J lost 10; bases outside the gene matches: 4. The chain recombines TRBV10-3 with TRBJ1-1, with TRBD1 identical over 10 bases. The receptor comes from an adult who received the AZD1222 COVID-19 vaccine. This material consisted of peripheral blood, taken 28 days after the second AZD1222 dose. The DNA of the CDR3 is TGTGCCATCAGTGAGGCCGACAGGGGGCCAGCTTTCTTT. This codes for CAISEADRGPAFF.